The clone carrying this TCR beta chain was seen a few times. TCRdb reprocessed the 5' RACE reads with MiXCR, giving one entry per CDR3 protein. The sample shows about 360,000 distinct CDR3 sequences, under 15% of them seen only once. The data derive from a study of CD8 T cells in ankylosing spondylitis. The CDR3 contains 13 residues. Germline V gives CDR1 SQVTM, CDR2 ANQGSEA. Trimming took off 6 bases at V and 4 bases at J, with 15 bases between the two ends. Source material: blood, either unsorted or a sorted T cell fraction (not recorded which). The chain is built from TRBV29-1 and TRBJ1-1; D may be TRBD1 (5 bases). This receptor was obtained from a male donor with ankylosing spondylitis or in good health (not recorded which). DNA of the CDR3: TGCAGCGTCGGGACGGGACTGGGCACTGAAGCTTTCTTT. Translated: CSVGTGLGTEAFF.